Listed below are T cell receptor beta chains from one sample, sequenced in a study of OX40 agonist ivuxolimab in advanced cancers. Assay: immunoSEQ multiplex PCR; the TCRdb copy retains only in-frame clones and omits some. This sample has around 100,000 clones, with around 90% found just once. Here the sequenced sample was CD4+ or CD8+ T cells sorted from blood, taken in a trial of the OX40 agonist ivuxolimab. The receptors come from an adult with an advanced solid tumor such as melanoma, head and neck, liver or kidney cancer. Each CDR3 is given with its conserved first and last residue.

V: TRBV6-1
length: 15
CDR3: CASSEAAGQPYEQYF

V: TRBV30
length: 18
CDR3: CAWSRGGRSSSGANVLTF

V: TRBV6-1
length: 16
CDR3: CASSEIEKPPNYGYTF

V: TRBV11-2
length: 18
CDR3: CASSLGARLAGGKDTQYF

V: TRBV7-2
length: 13
CDR3: CASSFFRTSPQHF

V: TRBV9
length: 12
CDR3: CASSPLREPPFF

V: TRBV6-1
length: 11
CDR3: CASSVGTEAFF

V: TRBV28
length: 17
CDR3: CASSFEAGGPAHNEQFF

V: TRBV28
length: 15
CDR3: CASSLWGRGPPQQYF

V: TRBV29-1
length: 16
CDR3: CSVDGTGGQRRETQYF

V: TRBV5-4
length: 13
CDR3: CASSSDSNYGYTF

V: TRBV30
length: 14
CDR3: CASMEGRHTHGYTF

V: TRBV28
length: 16
CDR3: CASSLYGGRAYNEQFF

V: TRBV7-9
length: 12
CDR3: CASSFSGNEQFF

V: TRBV7-7
length: 15
CDR3: CASSLDGGAADTQYF

V: TRBV30
length: 15
CDR3: CAWSVTGRRNQPQHF

V: TRBV18
length: 15
CDR3: CASSLTGKDTGELFF

V: TRBV7-9
length: 17
CDR3: CASSLATGTGTYNEQFF

V: TRBV7-9
length: 14
CDR3: CASSLVGGHYGYTF

V: TRBV5-4
length: 16
CDR3: CASSANPGQRNEKLFF

V: TRBV28
length: 15
CDR3: CASSPPSRAHTEAFF

V: TRBV18
length: 17
CDR3: CASSPLPPGSGHYEQYF

V: TRBV19
length: 14
CDR3: CASSMGGNNQPQHF

V: TRBV21-1
length: 10
CDR3: CAGQGREQYF

V: TRBV7-8
length: 14
CDR3: CASSRDPLAETQYF

V: TRBV30
length: 13
CDR3: CAWSVRGLNEQFF

V: TRBV18
length: 16
CDR3: CASSPFGAGTYNEQFF

V: TRBV29-1
length: 10
CDR3: CSVGNTEAFF

V: TRBV5-1
length: 14
CDR3: CASSSGTGDYGYTF

V: TRBV30
length: 14
CDR3: CAWSNGASDQPQHF

V: TRBV5-1
length: 15
CDR3: CASSPGRQNTGELFF

V: TRBV14
length: 15
CDR3: CASSQERGLQGKQYF

V: TRBV29-1
length: 16
CDR3: CSVEQGPHSGANVLTF

V: TRBV13
length: 15
CDR3: CASSPPRVRGNEQFF